These T cell receptor beta chains were read from a single sample in a study of T cell responses to AZD1222 COVID-19 vaccine. The repertoire was sequenced with immunoSEQ multiplex PCR; TCRdb's copy has only in-frame clones and lacks some. The sample contains around 70,000 clones, roughly 85% of which appear only once. The specimen comprised peripheral blood, sampled on day 0 of AZD1222 vaccination. The source is an adult in good health. CDR3s include the opening cysteine and the closing phenylalanine or tryptophan. Fields, in order: J gene, clone size, D gene, V gene, CDR3 DNA, CDR3 protein. A D gene is named only where the DNA matches it firmly. Size is stated for part of the rows, as once, few or many counts, or as a class when the clone is expanded.

>TRBJ2-7|NA|NA|TRBV4-1
TGCGCCAGCAGCCAGGCCTCGAGCTCCTACGAGCAGTACTTC
CASSQASSSYEQYF
>TRBJ2-7|once|TRBD2|TRBV6-1
TGTGCCAGCAGTGAATACGGTTTTGCGGGGGATTTAACCTACGAGCAGTACTTC
CASSEYGFAGDLTYEQYF
>TRBJ2-7|NA|TRBD2|TRBV7-9
TGTGCCAGCAGCTCTACTAGCGAGAGACCCTACGAGCAGTACTTC
CASSSTSERPYEQYF
>TRBJ2-7|NA|NA|TRBV21-1
TGTGCCAGCAGCAAATCTTTGGGACAGGGGGCGCATCACGAGCAGTACTTC
CASSKSLGQGAHHEQYF
>TRBJ2-6|NA|NA|TRBV6-5
TGTGCCAGCAGTACCTCCTCTGGGGCCAACGTCCTGACTTTC
CASSTSSGANVLTF
>TRBJ1-2|NA|NA|TRBV7-8
TGTGCCAGCAGCTTAACCCAAGATAACTATGGCTACACCTTC
CASSLTQDNYGYTF
>TRBJ2-1|NA|NA|TRBV7-9
TGTGCCAGCAGCCGAGGGAATGAGCAGTTCTTC
CASSRGNEQFF
>TRBJ2-7|NA|TRBD2|TRBV4-1
TGCGCCAGCAGCCACCCAATGCGGGGGTCGAGCTCCTACGAGCAGTACTTC
CASSHPMRGSSSYEQYF
>TRBJ1-6|NA|NA|TRBV10-2
TGCGCCAGCAGTGAGTCAGGGTTACAAGGGGCCCTCCACTTT
CASSESGLQGALHF
>TRBJ2-2|NA|TRBD2|TRBV6-2/TRBV6-3
TGTGCCAGCAGTCCGGGACTAGTTATTGCCGGGGAGCTGTTTTTT
CASSPGLVIAGELFF
>TRBJ1-5|few|NA|TRBV4-2
TGTGCCAGCAGCCAAGATAGATGGCAAAATCAGCCCCAGCATTTT
CASSQDRWQNQPQHF
>TRBJ2-1|NA|NA|TRBV5-4
TGTGCCAGCAGCTTGGGGATGCTTGGGGAGGAGCAGTTCTTC
CASSLGMLGEEQFF
>TRBJ1-5|NA|NA|TRBV19
TGTGCCAGTAGTAGGAGTCGGAGCAATCAGCCCCAGCATTTT
CASSRSRSNQPQHF
>TRBJ1-2|NA|NA|TRBV7-9
TGTGCCAGCAGCCCACCCCGACAGTTTACTAACTATGGCTACACCTTC
CASSPPRQFTNYGYTF
>TRBJ1-2|NA|NA|TRBV14
TGTGCCAGCAGCCAAGATGGGCGGGGCTATGGCTACACCTTC
CASSQDGRGYGYTF
>TRBJ2-7|NA|NA|TRBV2
TGTGCCAGCAGTGTAGGCGGGACTGCCTCCGAGCAGTACTTC
CASSVGGTASEQYF
>TRBJ2-3|NA|NA|TRBV5-1
TGCGCCAGCAGCTTCTCGACCCTTACAGATACGCAGTATTTT
CASSFSTLTDTQYF
>TRBJ1-1|NA|TRBD1|TRBV19
TGTGCCAGTAGTATTCAGGGGGCAAACACTGAAGCTTTCTTT
CASSIQGANTEAFF
>TRBJ2-5|NA|TRBD1|TRBV27
TGTGCCAGCAGTACTTGGGACAGACAAGAGACCCAGTACTTC
CASSTWDRQETQYF
>TRBJ2-7|NA|TRBD2|TRBV27
TGTGCCAGCAGTCGCCGGGGGGGCGCCTCAACGGAGCAGTACTTC
CASSRRGGASTEQYF
>TRBJ1-1|NA|TRBD1|TRBV19
TGTGCCAGCTCGGCAGGGGGAGCTTTCTTT
CASSAGGAFF
>TRBJ1-2|few|NA|TRBV5-4
TGTGCCAGCAGCTTGGGGGCTGGCTACACCTTC
CASSLGAGYTF
>TRBJ2-2|NA|NA|TRBV10-3
TGTGCCATCAGTGTACTGGACAACACCGGGGAGCTGTTTTTT
CAISVLDNTGELFF
>TRBJ2-3|NA|TRBD2|TRBV4-1
TGCGCCAGCAGCCAAGATCCGGGACTAGAGACAGATACGCAGTATTTT
CASSQDPGLETDTQYF
>TRBJ2-3|once|TRBD1|TRBV7-2
TGTGCCAGCAGCCTTGGACAGGGGGCTACAGATACGCAGTATTTT
CASSLGQGATDTQYF
>TRBJ2-1|NA|NA|TRBV6-6
TGTGCCAGCAGTTTTTCCAGTGGGGTGGGGGAGAATGAGCAGTTCTTC
CASSFSSGVGENEQFF
>TRBJ2-7|NA|NA|TRBV19
TGTGCCAGTACCTCAGGACATCCCTACGAGCAGTACTTC
CASTSGHPYEQYF
>TRBJ1-2|NA|TRBD1|TRBV2
TGTGCCAGCAGTGATAGACAGGGGATGAGTGGCTACACCTTC
CASSDRQGMSGYTF
>TRBJ2-5|NA|TRBD2|TRBV6-6
TGTGCCAGCAGTGGCGGGACTATGGGACAAGAGACCCAGTACTTC
CASSGGTMGQETQYF
>TRBJ2-1|NA|TRBD2|TRBV10-1
TGCGCCAGCAGTGAGGCCCTCGGGACTAGCGGGAGGGCCCCTAGAAATGAGCAGTTCTTC
CASSEALGTSGRAPRNEQFF
>TRBJ2-3|NA|TRBD2|TRBV3-1/TRBV3-2
TGTGCCAGCAGCCAAGAGGCGGGGGGCACAGATACGCAGTATTTT
CASSQEAGGTDTQYF
>TRBJ2-1|few|NA|TRBV11-3
TGTGCCAGCAGCCATGACAATGAGCAGTTCTTC
CASSHDNEQFF
>TRBJ1-3|NA|NA|TRBV2
TGTGCCAGCAGTCTCGGGGTTTCTGGAAACACCATATATTTT
CASSLGVSGNTIYF
>TRBJ2-7|NA|TRBD1|TRBV5-1
TGCGCCAGCAGCCCGGGACAGGAAAGCTCCTACGAGCAGTACTTC
CASSPGQESSYEQYF
>TRBJ2-1|NA|NA|TRBV2
TGTGCCAGCAGTGAATTCTTCGGGAATGAGCAGTTCTTC
CASSEFFGNEQFF
>TRBJ1-1|NA|NA|TRBV3-1/TRBV3-2
TGTGCCAGCAGCCAAGGGGGACAAGCCGCTGAAGCTTTCTTT
CASSQGGQAAEAFF
>TRBJ1-1|once|NA|TRBV11-2
TGTGCCAGCAGCTCCGTATTGGGGTGGGTCACTGAAGCTTTCTTT
CASSSVLGWVTEAFF
>TRBJ1-4|NA|NA|TRBV18
TGTGCCAGCTCACCAGGACAGCCTAATGAAAAACTGTTTTTT
CASSPGQPNEKLFF
>TRBJ2-5|few|NA|TRBV3-1/TRBV3-2
TGTGCCAGCAGCCAGCAAGAGACCCAGTACTTC
CASSQQETQYF
>TRBJ1-5|NA|NA|TRBV7-6
TGTGCCAGCAGCCAGCAGAGCGGGTTGAATCAGCCCCAGCATTTT
CASSQQSGLNQPQHF
>TRBJ1-2|NA|NA|TRBV5-5
TGTGCCAGCAGCTTTAACGGAGGGTTCGATGGCTACACCTTC
CASSFNGGFDGYTF
>TRBJ2-3|few|TRBD2|TRBV5-1
TGCGCCAGCAGCTATGGGACTAGCGGTTCCGGAGATACGCAGTATTTT
CASSYGTSGSGDTQYF
>TRBJ2-7|few|NA|TRBV20-1
TGCAGTGCTAGTAATCGGGGAGAGCAGTACTTC
CSASNRGEQYF
>TRBJ1-1|NA|TRBD1|TRBV19
TGTGCCAGTAGCTCCGACAGGGGCCAGAACACTGAAGCTTTCTTT
CASSSDRGQNTEAFF
>TRBJ2-7|NA|TRBD1|TRBV6-6
TGTGCCAGCACCCGAAACAGGGGGCCGTACGAGCAGTACTTC
CASTRNRGPYEQYF
>TRBJ2-7|NA|NA|TRBV5-6
TGTGCCAGCAGCTTTCCGGGACTGGCCTACGAGCAGTACTTC
CASSFPGLAYEQYF
>TRBJ2-5|NA|TRBD2|TRBV15
TGTGCCACCAGCAGTGGCGGGACTAGTGGTGAGACCCAGTACTTC
CATSSGGTSGETQYF
>TRBJ2-2|NA|TRBD2|TRBV4-1
TGCGCCAGCAGCCCATCGACTAGCGGGGGGTCCACCGGGGAGCTGTTTTTT
CASSPSTSGGSTGELFF
>TRBJ1-4|NA|TRBD1|TRBV3-1/TRBV3-2
TGTGCCAGCAGCCTATATAGGGCGACAGGGGAAAAACTGTTTTTT
CASSLYRATGEKLFF
>TRBJ1-2|NA|NA|TRBV15
TGTGCCACCACTTACTCAGGGGCCTATGGCTACACCTTC
CATTYSGAYGYTF
>TRBJ2-5|medium-sized|NA|TRBV27
TGTGCCAGCAGTCCCCGGGACTACCAAGAGACCCAGTACTTC
CASSPRDYQETQYF
>TRBJ2-5|NA|TRBD2|TRBV10-3
TGTGCCAGTGCTAGCGGGGGGTCACAAGAGACCCAGTACTTC
CASASGGSQETQYF
>TRBJ1-5|NA|NA|TRBV3-1/TRBV3-2
TGTGCCAGCAGCTCGGGGTTTATTCAGCCCCAGCATTTT
CASSSGFIQPQHF
>TRBJ1-1|NA|NA|TRBV7-9
TGTGCCAGCACCCAACCCCGCCCGGGGTCCGTGCAAGCTTTCTTT
CASTQPRPGSVQAFF